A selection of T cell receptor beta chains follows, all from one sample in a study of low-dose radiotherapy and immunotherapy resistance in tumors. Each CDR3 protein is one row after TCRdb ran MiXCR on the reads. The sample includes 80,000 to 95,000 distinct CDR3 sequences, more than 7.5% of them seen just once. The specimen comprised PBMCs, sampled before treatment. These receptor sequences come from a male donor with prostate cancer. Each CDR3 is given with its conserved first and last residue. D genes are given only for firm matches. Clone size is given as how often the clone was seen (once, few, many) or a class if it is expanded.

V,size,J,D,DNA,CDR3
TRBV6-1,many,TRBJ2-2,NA,TGTGCCAGCAGCGCGGGGGCGCGGTTTGGGGAGCTGTTTTTT,CASSAGARFGELFF
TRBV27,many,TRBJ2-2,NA,TGTGCCAGCAGTTTGGGGAATGAGAACACCGGGGAGCTGTTTTTT,CASSLGNENTGELFF
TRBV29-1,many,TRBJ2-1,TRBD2,TGCAGCGTTGGCCGCGGGAGTATCAATGAGCAGTTCTTC,CSVGRGSINEQFF
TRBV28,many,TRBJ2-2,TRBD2,TGTGCCAGCAGTTTATGGGCCAGCGGGAGAGCAAACACCGGGGAGCTGTTTTTT,CASSLWASGRANTGELFF
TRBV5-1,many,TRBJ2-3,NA,TGCGCCAGCAGCTTCGGCACGGCCACAGATACGCAGTATTTT,CASSFGTATDTQYF
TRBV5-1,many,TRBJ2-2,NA,TGCGCCAGCAGCTTGGGGGGGACTCAGAACACCGGGGAGCTGTTTTTT,CASSLGGTQNTGELFF
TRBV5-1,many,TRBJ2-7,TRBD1,TGCGCCAGCAGCTTGGCCTGGGGGACAGGGAACCTTTACGAGCAGTACTTC,CASSLAWGTGNLYEQYF
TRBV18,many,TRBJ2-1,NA,TGTGCCAGCTCTCGACGGGACGACTCCTACAATGAGCAGTTCTTC,CASSRRDDSYNEQFF
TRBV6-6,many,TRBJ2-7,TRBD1,TGTGCCAGCAGTTACTCAGCGGGACAGGGGTTCAACGAGCAGTACTTC,CASSYSAGQGFNEQYF
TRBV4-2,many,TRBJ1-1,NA,TGTGCCAGCAGCCAAGAGAGGGTGGTGAACACTGAAGCTTTCTTT,CASSQERVVNTEAFF
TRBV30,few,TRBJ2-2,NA,TGTGCCCGAGAACAGCGTTTCAACACCGGGGAGCTGTTTTTT,CAREQRFNTGELFF
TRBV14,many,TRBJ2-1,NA,TGTGCCAGCAGCCAAGATATTGGCAGGGGCTATGAGCAGTTCTTC,CASSQDIGRGYEQFF
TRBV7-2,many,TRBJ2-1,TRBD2,TGTGCCAGCAGCCCTAGAGGATTAGCGGGCGCAACCTCCTACAATGAGCAGTTCTTC,CASSPRGLAGATSYNEQFF
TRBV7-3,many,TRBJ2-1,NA,TGTGCCAGCAGCTTACTGGCAGGACCGGATCGGTTCTTC,CASSLLAGPDRFF
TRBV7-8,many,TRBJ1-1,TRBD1,TGTGCCAGCAGCCCCCGGGTTCAGGGGGAGAACACTGAAGCTTTCTTT,CASSPRVQGENTEAFF
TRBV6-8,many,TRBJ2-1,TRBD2,TGTGCCAGCAGTTGGAGTAGCGGGGTCTACAATGAGCAGTTCTTC,CASSWSSGVYNEQFF
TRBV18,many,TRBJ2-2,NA,TGTGCCAGCTCAAACAGGGACACCGGGGAGCTGTTTTTT,CASSNRDTGELFF
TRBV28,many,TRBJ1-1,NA,TGTGCCAGCAGCCAACATAAACAGGGAGACACTGAAGCTTTCTTT,CASSQHKQGDTEAFF
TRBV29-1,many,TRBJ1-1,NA,TGCAGCGTTGAATTGGCGGTGAACACTGAAGCTTTCTTT,CSVELAVNTEAFF
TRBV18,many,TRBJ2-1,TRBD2,TGTGCCAGCTCACCAGCGGTCGGACTAGCGGCCTACAATGAGCAGTTCTTC,CASSPAVGLAAYNEQFF
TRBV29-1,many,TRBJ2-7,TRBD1,TGCAGCGGTACCGGGACAGGGAGCTACGAGCAGTACTTC,CSGTGTGSYEQYF
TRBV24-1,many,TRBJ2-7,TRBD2,TGTGCCACCAGTGATTTGATGGCGGGAGACGAGCAGTACTTC,CATSDLMAGDEQYF
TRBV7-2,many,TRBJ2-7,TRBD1,TGTGCCAGCAGCTTGGGACAGGGAAATTTCTACGAGCAGTACTTC,CASSLGQGNFYEQYF
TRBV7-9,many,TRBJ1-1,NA,TGTGCCAGCAGCTTATCGGGAAACACTGAAGCTTTCTTT,CASSLSGNTEAFF
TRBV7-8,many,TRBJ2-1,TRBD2,TGTGCCAGCAGCTTATCTCCTAGCGGACACAATGAGCAGTTCTTC,CASSLSPSGHNEQFF
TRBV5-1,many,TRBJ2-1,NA,TGCGCCAGCAGCCCGGACATTGGTGAGCAGTTCTTC,CASSPDIGEQFF
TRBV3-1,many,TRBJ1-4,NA,TGTGCCAGCAAGGGACCGCGAAGCGCTGAAAAACTGTTTTTT,CASKGPRSAEKLFF
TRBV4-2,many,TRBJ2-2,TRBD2,TGTGCCAGCAGCCAAGATGGGGGGGGCACCGGGGAGCTGTTTTTT,CASSQDGGGTGELFF
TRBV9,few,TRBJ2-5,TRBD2,TGTGCCAGCAGCGTAGGAGCTAGCGGTCGGAAAGAGACCCAGTACTTC,CASSVGASGRKETQYF
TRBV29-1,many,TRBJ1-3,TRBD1,TGCAGCGTAGTGACAGGGGCCGGTCCTGGAAACACCATATATTTT,CSVVTGAGPGNTIYF
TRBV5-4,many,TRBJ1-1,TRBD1,TGTGCCAGCCTGGGACAGCTCGGGACTGAAGCTTTCTTT,CASLGQLGTEAFF
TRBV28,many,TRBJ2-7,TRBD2,TGTGCCAGCCGACGATCACTAGCGGGAGTCCACGAGCAGTACTTC,CASRRSLAGVHEQYF
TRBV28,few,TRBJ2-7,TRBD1,TGTGCCAGCAGGCCGGGACAGGCCGTCTACGAGCAGTACTTC,CASRPGQAVYEQYF
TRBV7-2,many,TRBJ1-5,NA,TGTGCCAGCAGCGGCTACGATCAGCCCCAGCATTTT,CASSGYDQPQHF
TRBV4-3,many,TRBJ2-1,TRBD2,TGCGCCAGCAGCCAAGGACGTACTAGCGGGAGTCTGAAGTTCTTC,CASSQGRTSGSLKFF